These T cell receptor beta chains were read from a single sample in a study of blood T cell repertoires in COVID-19. The method was immunoSEQ multiplex PCR; TCRdb's version includes in-frame clones alone and lacks a portion of them. Here the sample spans roughly 520,000 clones, around 87% being singletons. Sequenced material: PBMCs or T cells enriched from blood (not recorded which). All receptors come from a woman between 40 and 50 years old who had recovered from COVID-19. Both conserved end residues are part of each CDR3. The D gene is left open where the match is weak. Size tells how often a clone was seen (once, few, many) or the class of an expanded clone, and some rows leave it out.

CDR3 length,D gene,clone size,V gene,J gene,CDR3 protein,CDR3 DNA
17,TRBD1,NA,TRBV4-3,TRBJ2-2,CASSQGFWTGVPGELFF,TGCGCCAGCAGCCAGGGGTTTTGGACAGGGGTACCCGGGGAGCTGTTTTTT
16,TRBD2,NA,TRBV19,TRBJ2-1,CASSTSAGGEYNEQFF,TGTGCCAGTAGTACCTCTGCGGGGGGCGAATACAATGAGCAGTTCTTC
15,NA,NA,TRBV19,TRBJ1-5,CASSIDRGWLQPQHF,TGTGCCAGTAGTATAGACAGGGGTTGGCTTCAGCCCCAGCATTTT
13,NA,NA,TRBV11-2,TRBJ2-4,CASSLALKNIQYF,TGTGCCAGCAGCTTAGCCCTCAAAAACATTCAGTACTTC
18,TRBD2,NA,TRBV19,TRBJ2-1,CASSLGGGRGRSGYEQFF,TGTGCCAGTAGCTTAGGTGGTGGTCGCGGGAGGAGTGGCTATGAGCAGTTCTTC
11,NA,NA,TRBV6-5,TRBJ2-5,CASAELLTQYF,TGTGCCAGCGCTGAGCTACTGACCCAGTACTTC
15,NA,few,TRBV7-8,TRBJ2-1,CASSSGGASYNEQFF,TGTGCCAGCAGCTCCGGCGGGGCTTCCTACAATGAGCAGTTCTTC
15,TRBD2,NA,TRBV2,TRBJ2-3,CASRRAGDGTDTQYF,TGTGCCAGCAGGAGAGCGGGAGACGGTACAGATACGCAGTATTTT
18,TRBD1,NA,TRBV11-3,TRBJ2-1,CASSLLSLVQGRYNEQFF,TGTGCCAGCAGCTTATTATCCTTAGTACAGGGGAGATACAATGAGCAGTTCTTC
15,NA,NA,TRBV7-8,TRBJ2-7,CASSLKIERAYEQYF,TGTGCCAGCAGCTTAAAGATCGAGCGGGCCTACGAGCAGTACTTC
12,NA,NA,TRBV29-1,TRBJ1-1,CSAAYQAPEAFF,TGCAGCGCCGCGTATCAGGCCCCTGAAGCTTTCTTT
13,NA,NA,TRBV19,TRBJ2-5,CASSIRYQETQYF,TGTGCCAGTAGTATTAGATACCAAGAGACCCAGTACTTC
15,TRBD1,NA,TRBV23-1,TRBJ1-5,CASVQQGTSNQPQHF,TGCGCCAGCGTGCAACAGGGGACGAGCAATCAGCCCCAGCATTTT
16,NA,NA,TRBV11-2,TRBJ2-1,CASSLRPGGSYNEQFF,TGTGCCAGCAGCTTAAGGCCCGGGGGCTCCTACAATGAGCAGTTCTTC
13,NA,few,TRBV5-1,TRBJ2-5,CASSLIPGETQYF,TGCGCCAGCAGCTTGATTCCCGGAGAGACCCAGTACTTC
15,NA,NA,TRBV12-5,TRBJ2-5,CASGLSRQPLETQYF,TGTGCTAGTGGTTTGAGCCGACAACCCCTGGAGACCCAGTACTTC
14,NA,NA,TRBV6-2/TRBV6-3,TRBJ2-7,CASSLFGSAYEQYF,TGTGCCAGCAGCTTATTCGGGAGCGCCTACGAGCAGTACTTC
12,NA,NA,TRBV29-1,TRBJ1-1,CSVIRVIEAAFF,TGCAGCGTTATTCGGGTGATCGAGGCAGCTTTCTTT
15,TRBD2,NA,TRBV7-2,TRBJ2-1,CASSLSGRMVNEQFF,TGTGCCAGCAGCTTAAGCGGGAGGATGGTCAATGAGCAGTTCTTC
17,NA,NA,TRBV3-1/TRBV3-2,TRBJ2-2,CASSQDQRSKGPGELFF,TGTGCCAGCAGCCAAGATCAGAGGTCGAAAGGTCCCGGGGAGCTGTTTTTT
14,TRBD2,NA,TRBV13,TRBJ2-5,CASSFREGQETQYF,TGTGCCAGCAGCTTCCGGGAGGGCCAAGAGACCCAGTACTTC
14,NA,NA,TRBV7-2,TRBJ1-6,CASSLPGGNSPLHF,TGTGCCAGCAGCTTACCGGGGGGTAATTCACCCCTCCACTTT
17,TRBD1,NA,TRBV10-2,TRBJ2-7,CASSEPVMSTGIYEQYF,TGCGCCAGCAGTGAACCGGTAATGTCGACAGGGATCTACGAGCAGTACTTC
16,TRBD2,NA,TRBV19,TRBJ2-2,CASSLGTSANTGELFF,TGTGCCAGTAGTTTGGGGACTAGCGCTAACACCGGGGAGCTGTTTTTT
15,NA,once,TRBV25-1,TRBJ1-2,CASSESRQIGYGYTF,TGTGCCAGCAGTGAATCCCGTCAAATCGGCTATGGCTACACCTTC
15,TRBD2,NA,TRBV19,TRBJ2-1,CASSILAGIYNEQFF,TGTGCCAGTAGTATACTAGCGGGAATTTACAATGAGCAGTTCTTC
13,NA,NA,TRBV10-3,TRBJ1-1,CAISPIENTEAFF,TGTGCCATCAGTCCGATAGAAAACACTGAAGCTTTCTTT
15,TRBD2,once,TRBV4-2,TRBJ2-1,CASSKTSGRHNEQFF,TGTGCCAGCAGCAAGACTAGCGGGAGGCACAATGAGCAGTTCTTC
18,NA,NA,TRBV7-7,TRBJ2-5,CASSLEVYRAGGKETQYF,TGTGCTAGCAGCTTAGAAGTTTATAGGGCAGGGGGGAAAGAGACCCAGTACTTC
13,NA,NA,TRBV5-4,TRBJ2-1,CASSGGASDEQFF,TGTGCCAGCAGCGGCGGGGCCAGCGATGAGCAGTTCTTC
13,NA,once,TRBV10-3,TRBJ2-5,CAISRQEKETQYF,TGTGCCATCAGCCGACAGGAGAAAGAGACCCAGTACTTC
15,NA,few,TRBV4-1,TRBJ2-2,CASSPRGLATGELFF,TGCGCCAGCTCCCCGCGGGGGCTGGCCACCGGGGAGCTGTTTTTT
13,NA,NA,TRBV27,TRBJ1-1,CASSLVRNTEAFF,TGTGCCAGCAGTTTGGTCAGGAACACTGAAGCTTTCTTT
15,TRBD2,NA,TRBV7-2,TRBJ2-1,CASSLKASGPTSQFF,TGTGCCAGCAGCTTAAAGGCTAGCGGGCCTACCTCTCAGTTCTTC
15,NA,NA,TRBV7-9,TRBJ1-2,CASSYPRDGTYGYTF,TGTGCCAGCAGCTACCCGCGGGACGGAACGTATGGCTACACCTTC
14,NA,NA,TRBV4-3,TRBJ2-5,CASSQVTGKETQYF,TGCGCCAGCAGCCAAGTTACAGGGAAAGAGACCCAGTACTTC
13,TRBD1,few,TRBV7-2,TRBJ1-5,CASSSYRGQPQHF,TGTGCCAGCAGTTCATACAGGGGCCAGCCCCAGCATTTT
15,NA,NA,TRBV5-8,TRBJ1-5,CASSLGWGEGQPQHF,TGTGCCAGCAGCTTGGGTTGGGGGGAGGGTCAGCCCCAGCATTTT
14,TRBD1,NA,TRBV9,TRBJ1-2,CASSVEGDRDGYTF,TGTGCCAGCAGCGTAGAGGGGGACAGGGACGGCTACACCTTC
12,TRBD1,NA,TRBV2,TRBJ2-7,CASKDRIYEQYF,TGTGCCAGCAAGGACAGGATCTACGAGCAGTACTTC
15,TRBD1,NA,TRBV5-1,TRBJ1-4,CASSLFDRANEKLFF,TGCGCCAGCAGCTTGTTCGACAGGGCTAATGAAAAACTGTTTTTT
16,NA,once,TRBV27,TRBJ1-1,CASSLFSPGVGTEAFF,TGTGCCAGCAGTTTATTTTCCCCGGGGGTGGGCACTGAAGCTTTCTTT
14,TRBD2,NA,TRBV5-1,TRBJ2-7,CASSFQPSGYEQYF,TGCGCCAGCAGCTTCCAACCTAGCGGCTACGAGCAGTACTTC
15,NA,NA,TRBV13,TRBJ2-3,CASSLLQGGTDTQYF,TGTGCCAGCAGCTTATTACAGGGAGGGACAGATACGCAGTATTTT
18,TRBD2,NA,TRBV10-1,TRBJ2-2,CASSNSGTSGRYFGELFF,TGCGCCAGCAGTAACTCAGGGACTAGCGGGAGGTACTTCGGGGAGCTGTTTTTT
18,NA,NA,TRBV19,TRBJ1-3,CASSLIPTGGGQGNTIYF,TGTGCCAGTAGTCTCATCCCCACCGGGGGGGGGCAAGGAAACACCATATATTTT
14,NA,NA,TRBV18,TRBJ2-7,CASSWDISSYEQYF,TGTGCCAGCTCGTGGGACATCAGCTCCTACGAGCAGTACTTC
15,TRBD1,NA,TRBV11-3,TRBJ1-1,CASSLATGARTEAFF,TGTGCCAGCAGCTTAGCCACAGGGGCCCGCACTGAAGCTTTCTTT